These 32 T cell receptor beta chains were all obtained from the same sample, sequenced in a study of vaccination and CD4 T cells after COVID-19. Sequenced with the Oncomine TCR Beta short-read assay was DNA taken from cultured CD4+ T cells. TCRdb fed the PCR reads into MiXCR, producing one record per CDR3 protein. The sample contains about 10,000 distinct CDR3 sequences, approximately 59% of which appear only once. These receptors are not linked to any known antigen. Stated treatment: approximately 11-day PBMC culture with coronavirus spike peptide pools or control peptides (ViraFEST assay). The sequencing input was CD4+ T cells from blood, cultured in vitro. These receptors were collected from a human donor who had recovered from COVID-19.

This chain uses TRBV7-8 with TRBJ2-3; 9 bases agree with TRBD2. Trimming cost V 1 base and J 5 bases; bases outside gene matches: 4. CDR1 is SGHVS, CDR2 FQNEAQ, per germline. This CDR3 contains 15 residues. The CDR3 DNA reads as TGTGCCAGCAGCTTAGTTAGCGGGGGAGGAGATACGCAGTATTTT. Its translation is CASSLVSGGGDTQYF.

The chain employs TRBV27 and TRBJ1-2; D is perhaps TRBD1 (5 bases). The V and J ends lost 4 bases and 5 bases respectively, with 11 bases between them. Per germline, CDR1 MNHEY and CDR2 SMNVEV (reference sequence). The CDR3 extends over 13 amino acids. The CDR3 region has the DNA TGTGCCAGCAGTTCCCGACGGGGGTATGGCTACACCTTC. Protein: CASSSRRGYGYTF.

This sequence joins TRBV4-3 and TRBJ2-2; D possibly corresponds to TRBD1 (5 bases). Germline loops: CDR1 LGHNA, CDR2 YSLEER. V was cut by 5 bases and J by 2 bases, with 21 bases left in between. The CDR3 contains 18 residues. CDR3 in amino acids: CASSNTIPGPLNTGELFF. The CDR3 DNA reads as TGCGCCAGCAGCAATACAATCCCAGGGCCCCTTAACACCGGGGAGCTGTTTTTT.

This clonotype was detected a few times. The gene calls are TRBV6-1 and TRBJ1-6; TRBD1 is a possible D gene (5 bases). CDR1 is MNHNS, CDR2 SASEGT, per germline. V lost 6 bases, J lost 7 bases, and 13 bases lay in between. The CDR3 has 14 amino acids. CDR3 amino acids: CASREGWRNSPLHF. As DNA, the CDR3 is TGTGCCAGCAGAGAGGGGTGGAGAAATTCACCCCTCCACTTT.

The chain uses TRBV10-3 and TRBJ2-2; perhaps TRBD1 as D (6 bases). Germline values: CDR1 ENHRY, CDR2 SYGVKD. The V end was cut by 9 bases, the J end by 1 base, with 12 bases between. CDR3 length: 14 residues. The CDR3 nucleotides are TGTGCCATAACAGGGACCTTGAACACCGGGGAGCTGTTTTTT. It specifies CAITGTLNTGELFF.

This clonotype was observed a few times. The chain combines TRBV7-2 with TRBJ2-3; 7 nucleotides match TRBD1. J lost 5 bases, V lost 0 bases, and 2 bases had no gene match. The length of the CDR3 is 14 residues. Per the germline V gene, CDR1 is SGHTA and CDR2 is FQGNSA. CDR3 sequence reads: CASSLATGVDTQYF. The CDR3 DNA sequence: TGTGCCAGCAGCTTAGCCACAGGGGTAGATACGCAGTATTTT.

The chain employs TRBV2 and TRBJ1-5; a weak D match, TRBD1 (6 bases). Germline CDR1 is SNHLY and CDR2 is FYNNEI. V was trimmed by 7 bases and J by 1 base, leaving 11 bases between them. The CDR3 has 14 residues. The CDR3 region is CASTQGISNQPQHF. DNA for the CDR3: TGTGCCAGCACTCAGGGGATCAGCAATCAGCCCCAGCATTTT.

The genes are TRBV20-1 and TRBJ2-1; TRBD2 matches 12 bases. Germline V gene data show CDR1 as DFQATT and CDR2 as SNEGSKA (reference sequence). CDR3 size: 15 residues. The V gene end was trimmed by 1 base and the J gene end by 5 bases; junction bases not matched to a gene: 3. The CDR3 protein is CSARGLAGGNNEQFF. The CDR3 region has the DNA TGCAGTGCTAGAGGCCTAGCGGGAGGGAACAATGAGCAGTTCTTC.

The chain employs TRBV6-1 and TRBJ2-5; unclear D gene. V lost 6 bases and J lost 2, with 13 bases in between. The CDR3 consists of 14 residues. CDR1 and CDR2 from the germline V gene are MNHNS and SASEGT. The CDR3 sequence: CASSPLHPQETQYF. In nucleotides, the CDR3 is TGTGCCAGCAGCCCTTTACACCCTCAAGAGACCCAGTACTTC.

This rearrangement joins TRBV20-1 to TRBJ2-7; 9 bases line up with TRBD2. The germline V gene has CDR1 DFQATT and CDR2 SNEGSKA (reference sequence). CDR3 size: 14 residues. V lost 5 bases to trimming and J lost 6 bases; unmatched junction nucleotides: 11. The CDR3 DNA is TGCAGTGCTCTACGAGCGGGGGGTTACTTCGAGCAGTACTTC. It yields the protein CSALRAGGYFEQYF.

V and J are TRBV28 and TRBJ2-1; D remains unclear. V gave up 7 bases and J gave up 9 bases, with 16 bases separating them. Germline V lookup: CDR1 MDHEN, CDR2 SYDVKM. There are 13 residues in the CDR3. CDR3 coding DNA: TGTGCCAGCAAAGGATTTAAGTCGGGTGAGCAGTTCTTC. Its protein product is CASKGFKSGEQFF. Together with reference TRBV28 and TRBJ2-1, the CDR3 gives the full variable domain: DVKVTQSSRYLVKRTGEKVFLECVQDMDHENMFWYRQDPGLGLRLIYFSYDVKMKEKGDIPEGYSVSREKKERFSLILESASTNQTSMYLCASKGFKSGEQFFGPGTRLTVL.

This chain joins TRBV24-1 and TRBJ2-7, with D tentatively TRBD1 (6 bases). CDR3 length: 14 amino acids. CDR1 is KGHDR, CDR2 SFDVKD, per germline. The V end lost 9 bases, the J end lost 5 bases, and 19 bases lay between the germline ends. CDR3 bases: TGTGCCACCTCGGACAGCCCGTTGATCCACGAGCAGTACTTC. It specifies CATSDSPLIHEQYF.

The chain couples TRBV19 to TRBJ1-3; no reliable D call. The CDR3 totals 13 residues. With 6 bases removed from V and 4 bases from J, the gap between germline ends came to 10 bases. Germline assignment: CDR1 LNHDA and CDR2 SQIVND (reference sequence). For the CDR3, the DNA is TGTGCCAGTAGGATCGTGGGGGGAAACACCATATATTTT. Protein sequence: CASRIVGGNTIYF.

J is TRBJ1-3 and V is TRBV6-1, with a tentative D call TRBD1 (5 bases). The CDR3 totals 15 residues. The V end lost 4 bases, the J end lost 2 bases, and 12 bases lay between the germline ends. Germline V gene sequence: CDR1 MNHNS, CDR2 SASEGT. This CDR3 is CASSAIGVPGNTIYF. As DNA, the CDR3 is TGTGCCAGCAGTGCAATAGGGGTCCCTGGAAACACCATATATTTT.

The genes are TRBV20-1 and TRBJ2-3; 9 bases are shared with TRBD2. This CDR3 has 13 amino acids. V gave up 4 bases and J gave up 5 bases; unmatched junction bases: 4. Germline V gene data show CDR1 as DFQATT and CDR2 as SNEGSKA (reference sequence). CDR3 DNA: TGCAGTGCTATCCGCGGGGGGGGAGATACGCAGTATTTT. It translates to CSAIRGGGDTQYF.

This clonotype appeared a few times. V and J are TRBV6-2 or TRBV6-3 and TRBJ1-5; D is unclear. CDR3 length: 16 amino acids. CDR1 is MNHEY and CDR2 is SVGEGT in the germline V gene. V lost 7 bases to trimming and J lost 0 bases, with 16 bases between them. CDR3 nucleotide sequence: TGTGCCAGCACCCCTTCGAACGGGTATAGCAATCAGCCCCAGCATTTT. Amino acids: CASTPSNGYSNQPQHF.

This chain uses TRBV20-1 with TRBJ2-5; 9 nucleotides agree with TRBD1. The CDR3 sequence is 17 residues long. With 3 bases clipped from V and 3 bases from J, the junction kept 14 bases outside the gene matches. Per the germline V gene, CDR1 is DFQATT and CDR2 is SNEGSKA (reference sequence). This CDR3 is CSARAPPGQGIKETQYF. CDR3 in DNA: TGCAGTGCTAGGGCCCCCCCCGGACAGGGGATTAAAGAGACCCAGTACTTC.

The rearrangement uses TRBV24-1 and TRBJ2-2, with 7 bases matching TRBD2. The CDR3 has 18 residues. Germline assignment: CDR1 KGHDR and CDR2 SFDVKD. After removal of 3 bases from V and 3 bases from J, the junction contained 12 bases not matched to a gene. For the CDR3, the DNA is TGTGCCACCAGTGATGTCTCCGGGAGGACCCCTCACACCGGGGAGCTGTTTTTT. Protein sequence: CATSDVSGRTPHTGELFF.

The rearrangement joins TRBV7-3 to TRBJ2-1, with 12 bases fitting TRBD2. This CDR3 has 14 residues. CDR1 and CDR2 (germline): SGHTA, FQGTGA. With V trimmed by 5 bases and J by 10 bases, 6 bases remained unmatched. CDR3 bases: TGTGCCAGCAGCCCGACTAGCGGGGGACTGGAGCAGTTCTTC. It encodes CASSPTSGGLEQFF.

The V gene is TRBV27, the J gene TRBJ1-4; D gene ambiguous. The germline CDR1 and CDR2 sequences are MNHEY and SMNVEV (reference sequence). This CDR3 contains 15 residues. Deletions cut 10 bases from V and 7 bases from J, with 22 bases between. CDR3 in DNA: TGTGCCACAAAATCTGGCTGGGCGGGGAGTGAAAAACTGTTTTTT. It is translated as CATKSGWAGSEKLFF.

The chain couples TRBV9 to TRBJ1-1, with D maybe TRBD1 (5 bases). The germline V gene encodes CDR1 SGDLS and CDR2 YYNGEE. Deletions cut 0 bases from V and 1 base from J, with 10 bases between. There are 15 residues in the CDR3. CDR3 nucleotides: TGTGCCAGCAGCGTAGGGGGACCGTCGAACACTGAAGCTTTCTTT. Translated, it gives CASSVGGPSNTEAFF.

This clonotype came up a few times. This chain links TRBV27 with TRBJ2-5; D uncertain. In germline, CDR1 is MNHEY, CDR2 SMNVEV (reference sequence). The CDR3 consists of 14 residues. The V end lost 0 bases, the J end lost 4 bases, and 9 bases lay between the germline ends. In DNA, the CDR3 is TGTGCCAGCAGTTTATCGAGGCGCGGAGAGACCCAGTACTTC. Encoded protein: CASSLSRRGETQYF.

The CDR3 nucleotides read TGTGCCAGCAGACTTACAGGATTCGGCGGATACGAGCAGTACTTC. This encodes CASRLTGFGGYEQYF. The chain joins TRBV7-2 to TRBJ2-7; a possible D gene is TRBD1 (5 bases). CDR1 SGHTA and CDR2 FQGNSA come from the germline V gene. The CDR3 sequence is 15 residues long. The ends were cut back, 6 bases at V and 4 bases at J, with 19 bases in the middle. The variable domain in full, with the rest retrieved from reference TRBV7-2 and TRBJ2-7, is GAGVSQSPSNKVTEKGKDVELRCDPISGHTALYWYRQSLGQGLEFLIYFQGNSAPDKSGLPSDRFSAERTGGSVSTLTIQRTQQEDSAVYLCASRLTGFGGYEQYFGPGTRLTVT.

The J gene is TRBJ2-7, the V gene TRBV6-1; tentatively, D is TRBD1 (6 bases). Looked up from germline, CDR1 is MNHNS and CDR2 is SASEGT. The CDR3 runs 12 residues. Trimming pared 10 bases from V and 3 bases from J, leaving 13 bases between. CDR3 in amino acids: CATRGQYYEQYF. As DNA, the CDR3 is TGTGCCACCCGCGGACAGTACTACGAGCAGTACTTC.

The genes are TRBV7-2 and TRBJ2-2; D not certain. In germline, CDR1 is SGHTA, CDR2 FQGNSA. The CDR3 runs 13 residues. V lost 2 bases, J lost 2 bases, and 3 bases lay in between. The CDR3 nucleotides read TGTGCCAGCAGCTTAATAAACACCGGGGAGCTGTTTTTT. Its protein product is CASSLINTGELFF.

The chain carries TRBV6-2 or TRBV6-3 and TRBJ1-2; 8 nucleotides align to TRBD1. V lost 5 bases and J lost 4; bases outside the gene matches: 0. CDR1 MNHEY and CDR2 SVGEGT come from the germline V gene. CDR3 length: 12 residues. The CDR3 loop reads CASSDRGYGYTF. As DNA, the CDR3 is TGTGCCAGCAGTGACAGGGGCTATGGCTACACCTTC.

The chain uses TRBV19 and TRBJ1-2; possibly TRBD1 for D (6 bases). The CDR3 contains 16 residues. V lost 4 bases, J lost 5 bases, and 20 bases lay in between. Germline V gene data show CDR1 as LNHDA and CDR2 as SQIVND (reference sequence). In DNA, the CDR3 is TGTGCCAGTAGTACATACCCCCGACAGGCCAAATATGGCTACACCTTC. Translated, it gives CASSTYPRQAKYGYTF.

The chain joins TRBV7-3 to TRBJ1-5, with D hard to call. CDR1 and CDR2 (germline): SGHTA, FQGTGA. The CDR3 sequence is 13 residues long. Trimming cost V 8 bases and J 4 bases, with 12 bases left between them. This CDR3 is CASADGENQPQHF. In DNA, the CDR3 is TGTGCCAGCGCCGACGGGGAGAATCAGCCCCAGCATTTT.

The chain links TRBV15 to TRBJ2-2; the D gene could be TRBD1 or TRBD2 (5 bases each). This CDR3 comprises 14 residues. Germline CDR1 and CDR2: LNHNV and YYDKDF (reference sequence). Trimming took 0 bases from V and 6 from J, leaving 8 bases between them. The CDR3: CATSRDRGPGELFF. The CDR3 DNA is TGTGCCACCAGCAGAGATAGGGGACCCGGGGAGCTGTTTTTT.

The CDR3 loop is CSARDLRTGGRSNEQFF. CDR3 DNA: TGCAGTGCTAGAGATCTTCGGACTGGCGGGAGGTCTAATGAGCAGTTCTTC. This chain connects TRBV20-1 to TRBJ2-1; the match to TRBD2 covers 8 bases. This CDR3 is 17 amino acids long. The V gene end was trimmed by 0 bases and the J gene end by 7 bases; junction bases not matched to a gene: 14. The V gene's germline CDR1 is DFQATT and CDR2 SNEGSKA (reference sequence).

The CDR3 spells CASTRGTGGFRQPQHF. CDR3 coding DNA: TGTGCCAGCACCCGCGGGACAGGGGGCTTCCGGCAGCCCCAGCATTTT. The chain uses TRBV6-2 or TRBV6-3 and TRBJ1-5, with 12 positions matching TRBD1. V was clipped by 7 bases and J by 7 bases; unmatched bases: 11. CDR3 length: 16 residues. Germline assignment: CDR1 MNHEY and CDR2 SVGEGT.

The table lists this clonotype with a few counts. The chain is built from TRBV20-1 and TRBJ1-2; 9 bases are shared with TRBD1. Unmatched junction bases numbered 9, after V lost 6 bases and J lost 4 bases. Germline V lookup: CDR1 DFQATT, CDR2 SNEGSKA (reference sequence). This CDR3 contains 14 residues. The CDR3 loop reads CSAAPDRGTYGYTF. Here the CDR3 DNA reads TGCAGTGCGGCCCCGGACAGGGGCACCTATGGCTACACCTTC.